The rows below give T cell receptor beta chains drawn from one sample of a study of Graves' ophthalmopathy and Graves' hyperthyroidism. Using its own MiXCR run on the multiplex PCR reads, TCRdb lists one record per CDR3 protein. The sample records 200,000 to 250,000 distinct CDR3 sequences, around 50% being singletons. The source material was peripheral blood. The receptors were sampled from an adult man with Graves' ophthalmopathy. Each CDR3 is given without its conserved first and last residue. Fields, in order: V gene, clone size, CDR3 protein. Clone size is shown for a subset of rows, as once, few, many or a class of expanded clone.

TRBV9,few,ASSFLLSGANVLT
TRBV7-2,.,AGSLGGGGTEAF
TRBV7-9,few,ASSLGEGDYEQY
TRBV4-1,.,ASSQDPSADYGYT
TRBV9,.,ASSLGQGANTIY
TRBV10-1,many,ASSADRQPQH
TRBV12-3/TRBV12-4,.,ASSKGGIRNTEAF
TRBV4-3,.,ASSHPGQGPSGANVLT
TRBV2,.,ASSLASAGSVTYEQY
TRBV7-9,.,ASSRGAYGYEQY
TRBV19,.,ASSTGVWVNTEAF
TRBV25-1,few,ASSELYSPNYGYT
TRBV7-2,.,ASSLISGGYGYT
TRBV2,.,ASSEGAGASSGANVLT
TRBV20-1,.,SARSTGIGYGNQPQH
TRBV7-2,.,ASSPGGSDYGYT
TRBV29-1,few,SVDPRDNTEETQY
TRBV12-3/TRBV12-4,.,ASSFPPGQGMYEQY
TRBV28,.,ASSPQGGNGANVLT
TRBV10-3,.,AISESSGRGRIYEQY
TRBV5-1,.,ASSQELGRSQQY